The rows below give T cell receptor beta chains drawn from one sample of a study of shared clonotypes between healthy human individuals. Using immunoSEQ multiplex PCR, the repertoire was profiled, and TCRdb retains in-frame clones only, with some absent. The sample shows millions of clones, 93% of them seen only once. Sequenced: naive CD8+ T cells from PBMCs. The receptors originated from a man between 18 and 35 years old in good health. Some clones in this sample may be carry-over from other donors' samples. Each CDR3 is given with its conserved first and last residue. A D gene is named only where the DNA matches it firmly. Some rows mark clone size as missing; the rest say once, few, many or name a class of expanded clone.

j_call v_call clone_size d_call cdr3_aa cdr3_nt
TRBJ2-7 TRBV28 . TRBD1 CASSPVTLRDRGYEQYF TGTGCCAGCAGTCCTGTTACCCTACGGGACAGGGGGTACGAGCAGTACTTC
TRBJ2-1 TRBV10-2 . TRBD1 CASSELTGSYNEQFF TGCGCCAGCAGTGAGTTGACAGGGAGCTACAATGAGCAGTTCTTC
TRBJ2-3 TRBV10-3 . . CAISEEDTQYF TGTGCCATCAGTGAAGAAGATACGCAGTATTTT
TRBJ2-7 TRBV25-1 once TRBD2 CASSHWTSGYEQYF TGTGCCAGCAGTCATTGGACTAGCGGCTACGAGCAGTACTTC
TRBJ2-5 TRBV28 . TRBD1 CASSRTGDEETQYF TGTGCCAGCAGTCGGACAGGGGACGAAGAGACCCAGTACTTC
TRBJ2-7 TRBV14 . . CASSQDFSEEGRLYEQYF TGTGCCAGCAGCCAAGATTTCTCCGAGGAGGGCAGACTCTACGAGCAGTACTTC
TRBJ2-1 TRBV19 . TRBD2 CASSISRVMAGGLVNEQFF TGTGCCAGTAGTATTTCTCGGGTTATGGCGGGAGGGTTGGTCAATGAGCAGTTCTTC
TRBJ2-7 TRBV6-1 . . CASSDSGRQYF TGTGCCAGCAGTGATTCCGGGAGGCAGTACTTC
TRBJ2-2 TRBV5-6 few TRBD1 CASSLTDRATGELFF TGTGCCAGCAGCTTAACAGACAGGGCCACCGGGGAGCTGTTTTTT
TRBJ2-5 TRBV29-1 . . CSVEEGFGDAYKETQYF TGCAGCGTTGAAGAAGGTTTCGGGGACGCCTATAAAGAGACCCAGTACTTC
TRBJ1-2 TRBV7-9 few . CASSLGRGYGYTF TGTGCCAGCAGCTTAGGTCGCGGCTATGGCTACACCTTC
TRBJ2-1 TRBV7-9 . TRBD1 CASSPPGGQGNYNEQFF TGTGCCAGCAGCCCCCCCGGGGGACAGGGGAACTACAATGAGCAGTTCTTC
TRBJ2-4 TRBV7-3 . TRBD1 CASSSTGVFLASAKNIQYF TGTGCCAGCAGCTCTACAGGGGTCTTTTTAGCCTCTGCCAAAAACATTCAGTACTTC
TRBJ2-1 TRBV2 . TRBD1 CASSLDFGTDYNEQFF TGTGCCAGCAGCCTCGACTTCGGGACAGACTACAATGAGCAGTTCTTC
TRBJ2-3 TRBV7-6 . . CASGGRGTDTQYF TGTGCCAGCGGGGGGCGAGGAACAGATACGCAGTATTTT
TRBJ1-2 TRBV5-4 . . CASSLGRGGYGYTF TGTGCCAGCAGCTTGGGCAGGGGTGGCTATGGCTACACCTTC
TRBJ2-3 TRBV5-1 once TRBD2 CASSQGPSGRPTDTQYF TGCGCCAGCAGCCAGGGCCCTAGCGGGAGGCCCACAGATACGCAGTATTTT
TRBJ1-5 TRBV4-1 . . CASSQFGTHSNQPQHF TGCGCCAGCAGCCAATTCGGGACTCATAGCAATCAGCCCCAGCATTTT
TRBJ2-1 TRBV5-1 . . CASSFVPGPPYNEQFF TGCGCCAGCAGCTTTGTTCCGGGACCACCCTACAATGAGCAGTTCTTC
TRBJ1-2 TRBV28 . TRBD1 CASNGIGQGDYGYTF TGTGCCAGCAACGGTATAGGGCAGGGGGACTATGGCTACACCTTC
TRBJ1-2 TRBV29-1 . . CSVEGGLTSSYGYTF TGCAGCGTTGAAGGGGGGCTCACCTCAAGCTATGGCTACACCTTC
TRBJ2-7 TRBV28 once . CASKQGRMSLHPRYEQYF TGTGCCAGCAAGCAAGGACGGATGTCACTGCACCCCCGCTACGAGCAGTACTTC
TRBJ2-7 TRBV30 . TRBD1 CARNRGTGEIDEQYF TGTGCCAGAAACCGCGGGACAGGGGAGATCGACGAGCAGTACTTC
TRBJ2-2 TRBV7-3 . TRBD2 CASSRTAGMYTGELFF TGTGCCAGCAGCCGTACAGCGGGAATGTACACCGGGGAGCTGTTTTTT
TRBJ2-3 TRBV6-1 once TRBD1 CASSEEDRAGDTQYF TGTGCCAGCAGTGAAGAGGACAGGGCGGGAGATACGCAGTATTTT
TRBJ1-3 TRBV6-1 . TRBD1 CASSHDRVGNTIYF TGTGCCAGCAGCCATGACAGGGTCGGAAACACCATATATTTT
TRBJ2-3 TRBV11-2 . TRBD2 CASSLITGRSDTQYF TGTGCCAGCAGCTTAATCACCGGGAGGTCAGATACGCAGTATTTT
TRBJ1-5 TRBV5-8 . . CASSLVENQPQHF TGTGCCAGCAGCTTGGTAGAAAATCAGCCCCAGCATTTT
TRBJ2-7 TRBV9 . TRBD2 CASSGREGSLYEQYF TGTGCCAGCAGCGGGCGGGAGGGCTCCCTCTACGAGCAGTACTTC
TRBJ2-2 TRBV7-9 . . CASSLALGELFF TGTGCCAGCAGCTTAGCGCTGGGGGAGCTGTTTTTT
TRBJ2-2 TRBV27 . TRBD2 CASSWGYLAGAPGELFF TGTGCCAGCAGCTGGGGGTATCTAGCGGGAGCCCCCGGGGAGCTGTTTTTT
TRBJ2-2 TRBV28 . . CASSPSPGELFF TGTGCCAGCAGCCCCTCACCCGGGGAGCTGTTTTTT
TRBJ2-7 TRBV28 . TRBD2 CASSDSGRGYEQYF TGTGCCAGCAGTGATAGCGGGAGGGGGTACGAGCAGTACTTC
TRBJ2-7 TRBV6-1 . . CASSEFSGHSSYEQYF TGTGCCAGCAGTGAATTTAGCGGACACAGCTCCTACGAGCAGTACTTC
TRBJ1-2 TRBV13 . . CASSSNRETNYGYTF TGTGCCAGCAGCTCCAATCGGGAGACTAACTATGGCTACACCTTC
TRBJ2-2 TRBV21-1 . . CASSKLYFWGSGELFF TGTGCCAGCAGCAAATTGTACTTTTGGGGGTCCGGGGAGCTGTTTTTT
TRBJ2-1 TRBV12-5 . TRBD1 CASGKDRDYNEQFF TGTGCTAGTGGGAAGGACAGGGACTACAATGAGCAGTTCTTC
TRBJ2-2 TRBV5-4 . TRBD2 CASSLAASGIRGAGELFF TGTGCCAGCAGCTTGGCCGCTAGCGGGATAAGAGGGGCCGGGGAGCTGTTTTTT
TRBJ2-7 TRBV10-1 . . CASSEFVGMGHEQYF TGCGCCAGCAGTGAATTTGTAGGTATGGGCCACGAGCAGTACTTC
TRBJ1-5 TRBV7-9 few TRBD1 CASSLPGQEKPQHF TGTGCCAGCAGCTTACCGGGACAGGAGAAGCCCCAGCATTTT
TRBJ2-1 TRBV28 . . CASSLSGGFQAFF TGTGCCAGCAGTTTATCCGGCGGGTTCCAAGCGTTCTTC
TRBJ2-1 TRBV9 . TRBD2 CASSTGLAGVFYNEQFF TGTGCCAGCAGCACCGGACTAGCGGGAGTTTTCTACAATGAGCAGTTCTTC
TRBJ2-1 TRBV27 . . CASSDNYNEQFF TGTGCCAGCAGTGACAACTACAATGAGCAGTTCTTC
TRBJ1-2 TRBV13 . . CASSLGAYGYTF TGTGCCAGCAGCTTAGGGGCTTACGGCTACACCTTC
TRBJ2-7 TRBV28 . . CASSLGGGSDEQYF TGTGCCAGCAGTTTAGGAGGGGGCAGCGACGAGCAGTACTTC
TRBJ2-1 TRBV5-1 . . CASSHGPVVGYHNEQFF TGCGCCAGCAGCCACGGCCCAGTCGTGGGTTACCACAATGAGCAGTTCTTC
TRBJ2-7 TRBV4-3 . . CASSQGYRDLEEQYF TGCGCCAGCAGCCAAGGTTACAGGGATCTGGAGGAGCAGTACTTC
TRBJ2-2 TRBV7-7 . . CASSLGRVGELFF TGTGCCAGCAGCTTAGGGCGAGTCGGGGAGCTGTTTTTT
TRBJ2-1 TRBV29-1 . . CSVEDGSGASYNEQFF TGCAGCGTTGAAGATGGCAGCGGAGCCTCCTACAATGAGCAGTTCTTC
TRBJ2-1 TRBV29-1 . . CSVEGGWTGNEQFF TGCAGCGTCGAGGGGGGCTGGACTGGAAATGAGCAGTTCTTC
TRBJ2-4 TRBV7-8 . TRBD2 CASSLAAGVKNIQYF TGTGCCAGCAGCTTAGCAGCGGGAGTCAAAAACATTCAGTACTTC
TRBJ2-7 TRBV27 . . CASSPSRGRNSYEQYF TGTGCCAGCAGTCCCAGCCGGGGCAGGAACTCCTACGAGCAGTACTTC
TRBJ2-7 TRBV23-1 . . CASSHRDTTAYEQYF TGCGCCAGCAGTCACCGGGACACGACGGCCTACGAGCAGTACTTC
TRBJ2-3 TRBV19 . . CATRGDTQYF TGTGCCACCCGCGGGGATACGCAGTATTTT
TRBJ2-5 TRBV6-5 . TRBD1 CATGTDQETQYF TGTGCAACCGGGACAGACCAAGAGACCCAGTACTTC
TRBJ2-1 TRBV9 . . CASSVAHTGLWGEQFF TGTGCCAGCAGCGTAGCTCACACGGGCTTATGGGGTGAGCAGTTCTTC
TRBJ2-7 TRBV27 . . CASSLEGGYEQYF TGTGCCAGCAGTTTAGAGGGCGGGTACGAGCAGTACTTC
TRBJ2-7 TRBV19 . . CASSMRTHGAYEQYF TGTGCCAGTAGTATGAGGACACATGGCGCCTACGAGCAGTACTTC
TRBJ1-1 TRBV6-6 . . CASSYSGSAEAFF TGTGCCAGCAGTTACTCAGGCAGCGCAGAAGCTTTCTTT
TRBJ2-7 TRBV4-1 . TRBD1 CASSQVGTGGPKYF TGCGCCAGCAGCCAAGTGGGGACAGGGGGGCCCAAGTACTTC